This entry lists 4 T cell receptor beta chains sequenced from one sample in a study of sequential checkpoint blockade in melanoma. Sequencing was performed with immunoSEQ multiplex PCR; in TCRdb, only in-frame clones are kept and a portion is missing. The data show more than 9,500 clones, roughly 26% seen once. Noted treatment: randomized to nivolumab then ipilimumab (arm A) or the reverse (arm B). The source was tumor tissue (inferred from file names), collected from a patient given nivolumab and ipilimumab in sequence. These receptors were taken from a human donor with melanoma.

The CDR3 spells CASSLEGIRVRGYTF. In nucleotides, the CDR3 is TGTGCCAGCAGCTTAGAGGGGATCCGGGTGCGGGGCTACACCTTC. The J gene is TRBJ1-2, the V gene TRBV11-3, with no clear D. The CDR3 has 15 residues. Trimming took 0 bases from V and 8 from J, leaving 16 bases between them. Germline CDR1 and CDR2: SGHNT and YENEEA.

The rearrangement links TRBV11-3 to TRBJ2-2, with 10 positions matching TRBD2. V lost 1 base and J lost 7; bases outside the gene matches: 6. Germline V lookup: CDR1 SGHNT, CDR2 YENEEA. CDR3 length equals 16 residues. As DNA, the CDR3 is TGTGCCAGCAGCTTAGTTGCGGGACTAGCGTTCGGGGAGCTGTTTTTT. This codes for CASSLVAGLAFGELFF.

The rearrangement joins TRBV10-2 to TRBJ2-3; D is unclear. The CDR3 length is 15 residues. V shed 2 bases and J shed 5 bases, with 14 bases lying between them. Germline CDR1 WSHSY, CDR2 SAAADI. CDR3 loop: CASSEDSIGEDTQYF. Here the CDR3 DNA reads TGCGCCAGCAGTGAGGATTCGATTGGCGAAGATACGCAGTATTTT.

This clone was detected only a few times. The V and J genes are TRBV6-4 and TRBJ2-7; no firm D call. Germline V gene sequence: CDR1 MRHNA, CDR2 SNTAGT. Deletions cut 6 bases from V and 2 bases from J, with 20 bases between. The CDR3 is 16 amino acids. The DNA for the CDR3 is TGTGCCAGCAGCCCGTACACCTACTCGTCAACCTACGAGCAGTACGTC. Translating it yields CASSPYTYSSTYEQYV.